A single sample is the source of the 20 T cell receptor beta chains below, sequenced in a study of beta chain features in type 1 diabetes. Study results and caveats: All four CD4+ subsets of Type 1 diabetes patients contained TCRB CDR3s that were moderately but significantly shorter.

The study reverse transcribed the entire isolated RNA, so it sequenced expressed TCRB transcripts. The method was immunoSEQ multiplex PCR; TCRdb's version includes in-frame clones alone and lacks a portion of them. The sample yields tens of thousands of clones, 49% seen once. Antigens for these TCRs are unknown. Source material: stem cell memory CD4+ T cells from blood. The source is a man younger than 40 with type 1 diabetes.

This clone was recorded a few times. CDR3 in DNA: TGTGCCAGCAGGAGGGAGGAACAGACGGCTGGGGCCAACGTCCTGACTTTC. Encoded protein: CASRREEQTAGANVLTF. V gene TRBV27 combines with J gene TRBJ2-6; a weak D match, TRBD2 (6 bases). The CDR3 is 17 amino acids. V was cut by 6 bases and J by 2 bases, with 17 bases left in between. From germline, CDR1 is MNHEY and CDR2 SMNVEV (reference sequence).

The chain carries TRBV27 and TRBJ1-1; 7 bases match TRBD1. Trimming took 5 bases from V and 7 from J; bases not matched to a gene: 13. The CDR3 runs to 15 residues. Germline V gives CDR1 MNHEY, CDR2 SMNVEV (reference sequence). The CDR3 bases are TGTGCCAGCAGTCCTACCTACCGACAGGGAAATGAAGCTTTCTTT. Amino acid sequence: CASSPTYRQGNEAFF.

V usage is TRBV6-6 and J usage is TRBJ1-3; D might be TRBD1 (5 bases). The CDR3 contains 16 residues. V lost 5 bases to trimming and J lost 0 bases, with 14 bases between them. The V gene's germline CDR1 is MNHNY and CDR2 SVGAGI (reference sequence). Written as DNA, the CDR3 is TGTGCCAGCAGTATATCCGACAGACTCTCTGGAAACACCATATATTTT. This gives the protein CASSISDRLSGNTIYF.

This sequence joins TRBV5-1 and TRBJ2-4; D possibly corresponds to TRBD1 (7 bases). Trimming stripped 4 bases from V and 0 bases from J, with 11 bases between. CDR3 length: 15 amino acids. Looked up from germline, CDR1 is SGHRS and CDR2 is YFSETQ. The CDR3 DNA reads TGCGCCAGCAGCCCCAGGGGGGAAGCCAAAAACATTCAGTACTTC. Translation: CASSPRGEAKNIQYF.

A few counts support this clone. This chain joins TRBV29-1 and TRBJ2-5; TRBD2 aligns across 11 bases. Germline V gene lookup returns CDR1 SQVTM and CDR2 ANQGSEA. The CDR3 extends over 15 amino acids. Trimming removed 7 bases from V and 5 bases from J; junction bases left unmatched: 12. CDR3 protein: CSAGGLAGGSETQYF. The DNA for the CDR3 is TGCAGCGCCGGCGGGCTAGCGGGAGGTTCGGAGACCCAGTACTTC.

The CDR3 coding sequence is TGCGCCAGCAGCCCGACGAGACAGCTCCCCTATGGCTACACCTTC. This encodes CASSPTRQLPYGYTF. The chain combines TRBV4-1 with TRBJ1-2, with D maybe TRBD1 (5 bases). V was shortened by 4 bases and J by 4 bases, with 16 bases between the two germline ends. The CDR3 runs 15 residues. Germline lookup yields CDR1 MGHRA and CDR2 YSYEKL.

Only a few counts were recorded for this clone. The rearrangement links TRBV2 to TRBJ2-1; the D gene is possibly TRBD2 (6 bases). Trimming stripped 4 bases from V and 0 bases from J, with 10 bases between. Germline assignment: CDR1 SNHLY and CDR2 FYNNEI. The CDR3 has 15 amino acids. CDR3 protein: CASSVEDYSYNEQFF. The CDR3 DNA reads as TGTGCCAGCAGTGTTGAGGACTACTCCTACAATGAGCAGTTCTTC.

The chain employs TRBV18 and TRBJ1-6; possible D gene TRBD1, 5 bases. The CDR3 spans 14 residues. The V end lost 4 bases, the J end lost 14 bases, and 18 bases lay between the germline ends. CDR1 and CDR2 (germline): KGHSH, LQKENI. CDR3 nucleotide sequence: TGTGCCAGCTCACGGGGCGGGACCAGGGAGTCCCTCCACTTT. It specifies CASSRGGTRESLHF.

The genes are TRBV6-5 and TRBJ2-7; 9 nucleotides agree with TRBD1. This CDR3 comprises 15 residues. The germline CDR1 and CDR2 sequences are MNHEY and SVGAGI. The J segment lost 4 bases and the V segment lost 7 bases, leaving 11 bases of the junction unmatched. The CDR3 sequence is CASNVASGTGYEQYF. CDR3 nucleotides: TGTGCCAGCAATGTTGCCTCCGGGACAGGGTACGAGCAGTACTTC.

This clone was observed a handful of times. V usage is TRBV18 and J usage is TRBJ2-5, with 10 bases aligning to TRBD1. The V segment lost 0 bases and the J segment 4 bases; nucleotides outside the gene matches: 5. The germline gives CDR1 KGHSH, CDR2 LQKENI. The CDR3 has 16 residues. The CDR3 loop reads CASSPPATGGRETQYF. In nucleotides, the CDR3 is TGTGCCAGCTCACCACCGGCGACAGGGGGCAGAGAGACCCAGTACTTC.

This clone was found a few times. The chain carries TRBV10-3 and TRBJ1-1; no reliable D call. V was pared by 6 bases and J by 1 base, with 9 bases between. The CDR3 has 13 residues. Germline V lookup: CDR1 ENHRY, CDR2 SYGVKD. The CDR3, as DNA: TGTGCCATCAGGGCGGAGAGGAACACTGAAGCTTTCTTT. Translation gives CAIRAERNTEAFF.

This clone came up a few times. The V and J genes are TRBV6-1 and TRBJ2-7, with TRBD1 matching over 11 bases. Germline lookup yields CDR1 MNHNS and CDR2 SASEGT. The CDR3 length is 14 residues. The J segment lost 6 bases and the V segment lost 3 bases, leaving 4 bases of the junction unmatched. The CDR3: CASSDRTGGGEQYF. The CDR3 DNA reads as TGTGCCAGCAGTGATCGGACAGGGGGCGGCGAGCAGTACTTC.

This clone was seen once. The chain is built from TRBV19 and TRBJ1-1, with TRBD1 identical over 7 bases. The CDR3 covers 17 residues. J gave up 0 bases and V 5 bases, and 12 bases lay outside the gene matches. Germline V lookup: CDR1 LNHDA, CDR2 SQIVND (reference sequence). CDR3 loop: CASSFRGWADMNTEAFF. CDR3 sequence (DNA): TGTGCCAGTAGTTTCAGGGGGTGGGCTGACATGAACACTGAAGCTTTCTTT.

This clone turned up a few times. CDR3 protein: CASSRSRDRVYEQYF. CDR3 bases: TGTGCCAGCAGCCGTAGCCGGGACAGGGTCTACGAGCAGTACTTC. The genes are TRBV13 and TRBJ2-7; 9 bases fit TRBD1. V lost 5 bases and J lost 3; bases outside the gene matches: 8. The germline gives CDR1 PRHDT, CDR2 FYEKMQ (reference sequence). CDR3 length: 15 amino acids.

This rearrangement joins TRBV19 to TRBJ1-5; D remains ambiguous. This CDR3 comprises 16 residues. With 10 bases removed from V and 1 base from J, the gap between germline ends came to 20 bases. Germline V gene sequence: CDR1 LNHDA, CDR2 SQIVND (reference sequence). The CDR3 DNA reads TGTGCCACCAATCCCGTAGAGCGGGGAAGCAATCAGCCCCAGCATTTT. Translation: CATNPVERGSNQPQHF.

V and J are TRBV30 and TRBJ1-5; D perhaps matches TRBD1 (5 bases). This CDR3 is built from 16 residues. Trimming stripped 3 bases from V and 6 bases from J, with 21 bases between. Per germline, CDR1 GTSNPN and CDR2 SVGIG (reference sequence). In nucleotides, the CDR3 is TGTGCCTGGAGCCCGGTTTGGGGCGCGCTCACTCAGCCCCAGCATTTT. Protein: CAWSPVWGALTQPQHF. The complete variable domain, with remaining parts taken from reference TRBV30 and TRBJ1-5, reads SQTIHQWPATLVQPVGSPLSLECTVEGTSNPNLYWYRQAAGRGLQLLFYSVGIGQISSEVPQNLSASRPQDRQFILSSKKLLLSDSGFYLCAWSPVWGALTQPQHFGDGTRLSIL.

This clone has a handful of counts. The rearrangement joins TRBV11-3 to TRBJ2-1; D perhaps matches TRBD2 (5 bases). The germline V gene encodes CDR1 SGHNT and CDR2 YENEEA. The CDR3 length is 12 residues. Trimming removed 8 bases at V and 7 bases at J, with 12 bases between. CDR3 amino acids: CASARVGNEQFF. As DNA, the CDR3 is TGTGCCAGCGCGAGGGTTGGGAATGAGCAGTTCTTC. Full variable domain (remainder filled in from reference TRBV11-3 and TRBJ2-1): EAGVVQSPRYKIIEKKQPVAFWCNPISGHNTLYWYLQNLGQGPELLIRYENEEAVDDSQLPKDRFSAERLKGVDSTLKIQPAELGDSAVYLCASARVGNEQFFGPGTRLTVL.

This clone was recorded only once. The rearrangement links TRBV5-1 to TRBJ2-6, with TRBD1 matching over 10 bases. Per the germline V gene, CDR1 is SGHRS and CDR2 is YFSETQ. This CDR3 has 18 residues. Losses at the gene ends were 6 bases for V and 4 bases for J; bases not matched to a gene: 13. The CDR3 DNA is TGCGCCAGCACCACGAGCGGGACAGGGGTAGAAGGGGCCAACGTCCTGACTTTC. As protein: CASTTSGTGVEGANVLTF. Full variable domain (rest looked up from reference TRBV5-1 and TRBJ2-6): KAGVTQTPRYLIKTRGQQVTLSCSPISGHRSVSWYQQTPGQGLQFLFEYFSETQRNKGNFPGRFSGRQFSNSRSEMNVSTLELGDSALYLCASTTSGTGVEGANVLTFGAGSRLTVL.

The chain uses TRBV18 and TRBJ2-1; tentative D call: TRBD2 (6 bases). Germline V lookup: CDR1 KGHSH, CDR2 LQKENI. The V end was cut by 6 bases, the J end by 6 bases, with 18 bases between. The CDR3 spans 15 residues. In DNA, the CDR3 is TGTGCCAGCTCGGAACCTTCGGGGCGGGGCAATGAGCAGTTCTTC. Protein product: CASSEPSGRGNEQFF. Combining the CDR3 with reference TRBV18 and TRBJ2-1 gives the whole variable domain NAGVMQNPRHLVRRRGQEARLRCSPMKGHSHVYWYRQLPEEGLKFMVYLQKENIIDESGMPKERFSAEFPKEGPSILRIQQVVRGDSAAYFCASSEPSGRGNEQFFGPGTRLTVL.

The chain couples TRBV10-2 to TRBJ1-2; TRBD1 agrees at 9 bases. The CDR3 length is 15 residues. V lost 0 bases and J lost 5; bases outside the gene matches: 4. Germline loops: CDR1 WSHSY, CDR2 SAAADI. CDR3 sequence: CASSESKGTGYGYTF. CDR3 bases: TGCGCCAGCAGTGAGTCGAAGGGGACAGGGTATGGCTACACCTTC.